The 24 T cell receptor beta chains below were found in one sample sequenced in a study of T cell clonality in common variable immunodeficiency. Here immunoSEQ multiplex PCR was the method, and the copy in TCRdb shows in-frame clones only, minus some. Found here are 60,000 to 75,000 clones, no singletons; the ten largest cover around 1.6%. Sequences were obtained from peripheral blood mononuclear cells. The receptors were gathered from a person aged 18-70 years in good health.

This clone showed up many times. The CDR3 end lies 3 residues beyond the end of the read and is filled in from the germline J gene. This chain joins TRBV20-1 and TRBJ1-1; D unresolved. Looked up from germline, CDR1 is DFQATT and CDR2 is SNEGSKA (reference sequence). The CDR3 covers 14 residues. The part of the CDR3 DNA that was read is TGCAGTGCTAGTTTCATCGAGGTCGTGAGAGAA. It is translated as CSASFIEVVRE. The entire CDR3 protein is CSASFIEVVREAFF.

At least ten counts were recorded for this clone. The read terminates 3 residues ahead of where the CDR3 ends, so the germline J gene completes it. The chain links TRBV19 to TRBJ1-2; D unresolved. V was clipped by 5 bases and J by 6 bases, with 10 bases between them. The CDR3 sequence is 12 residues long. Germline loops: CDR1 LNHDA, CDR2 SQIVND (reference sequence). The CDR3 DNA, read in part, is TGTGCCAGTAGTTCGTACTCGGATGGC. This translates into CASSSYSDG. The full CDR3 protein reads CASSSYSDGYTF.

The table lists this clone with many counts. The read gets to within 3 residues of the CDR3 end, and the germline J gene fills in the rest. V and J are TRBV7-6 and TRBJ2-7, with 7 bases fitting TRBD1. Germline assignment: CDR1 SGHVS and CDR2 FNYEAQ. J lost 2 bases, V lost 1 base, and 5 bases had no gene match. This CDR3 is built from 15 residues. CDR3 in amino acids: CASSLGVGTAYEQYF. CDR3 DNA, as far as it was read: TGTGCCAGCAGCTTAGGTGTAGGGACAGCCTACGAG.

This clone was detected ten times or more. CDR3 residues: CAWSPPSVQGNTEAFF. The DNA read from the CDR3 is TGTGCCTGGAGTCCTCCGTCGGTCCAGGGGAACACTGAA. This chain connects TRBV30 to TRBJ1-1, with a tentative D call TRBD1 (5 bases). The read ends 3 residues early relative to the CDR3; the germline J gene fills the gap. V lost 2 bases and J 1 base, leaving 17 bases between the germline ends. Germline CDR1 is GTSNPN and CDR2 is SVGIG (reference sequence). The CDR3 runs 16 residues.

This clone was seen ten or more times. The DNA ends 3 residues before the CDR3 does, and the rest of the CDR3 is filled in from the germline J gene. The V and J genes are TRBV9 and TRBJ2-1, with 16 bases aligning to TRBD2. This CDR3 region has 19 residues. The ends lost 0 bases at V and 1 base at J; junction bases unmatched: 4. The germline V gene has CDR1 SGDLS and CDR2 YYNGEE. The CDR3 DNA, read in part, is TGTGCCAGCAGCGTAGGGGGACTAGCGGGAGGGCCGTCCTACAATGAG. Translating it yields CASSVGGLAGGPSYNE. The complete CDR3 sequence is CASSVGGLAGGPSYNEQFF.

This clone was seen repeatedly, ten times or more. The missing CDR3 end, 3 residues past where the read stops, is filled in from the germline J gene. This rearrangement joins TRBV12-3 or TRBV12-4 to TRBJ1-1; TRBD1 agrees at 7 bases. The V and J ends lost 5 bases and 4 bases, in that order; junction bases with no gene match: 7. The CDR3 loop spans 14 amino acids. The CDR3 bases that were read are TGTGCCAGCAGTACGCGACAGGGAGGCACTGAA. As protein: CASSTRQGGTE. The whole CDR3 sequence reads CASSTRQGGTEAFF.

This clone was counted many times. The read ends 3 residues shy of where the CDR3 ends; the end is completed using the germline J gene. This chain connects TRBV18 to TRBJ1-4; tentative D call: TRBD1 (5 bases). This CDR3 has 15 residues. V dropped 2 bases and J dropped 8 bases, with 15 bases sitting between them. Looked up from germline, CDR1 is KGHSH and CDR2 is LQKENI. The CDR3 protein is CASSPNQGMGEKLFF. Incomplete CDR3 DNA: TGTGCCAGCTCACCAAATCAGGGTATGGGAGAAAAA.

Many counts were recorded for this clone. The DNA ends 3 residues before the CDR3 does, and the rest of the CDR3 is filled in from the germline J gene. V and J are TRBV30 and TRBJ1-3; tentative D call: TRBD1 (5 bases). Between the trimmed V and J ends, which lost 4 bases and 4 bases, there was a span of 14 bases. Germline-derived CDR1 and CDR2 are GTSNPN and SVGIG (reference sequence). The CDR3 is 14 residues long. The CDR3 protein is CAWTKGLVGNTIYF. The DNA read from the CDR3 is TGTGCCTGGACCAAGGGGCTCGTAGGAAACACC.

This clone was counted at least ten times. Coverage ceases 3 residues before the CDR3 finishes, and the germline J gene fills in the end. The V gene is TRBV28, the J gene TRBJ2-3, with D possibly being TRBD1 (6 bases). Trimming shortened V by 4 bases and J by 2 bases, and 10 bases separated the two germline ends. The CDR3 contains 14 residues. The germline V gene has CDR1 MDHEN and CDR2 SYDVKM. This CDR3 reads CASSSDSSTDTQYF. CDR3 DNA, as far as it was read: TGTGCCAGCAGTTCGGACAGTTCCACAGATACG.

This clone showed up many times. Sequencing ends 3 residues short of the CDR3 end; the germline J gene provides the rest. The chain links TRBV7-2 to TRBJ2-1; weak D call: TRBD2 (7 bases). The CDR3 covers 15 residues. Germline V gene data show CDR1 as SGHTA and CDR2 as FQGNSA. The V end was cut by 5 bases, the J end by 1 base, with 12 bases between. The CDR3 here is CASSIRGGSYNEQFF. CDR3 DNA (partial): TGTGCCAGCAGCATTAGGGGGGGTTCCTACAATGAG. Complete variable domain (other parts from reference TRBV7-2 and TRBJ2-1): GAGVSQSPSNKVTEKGKDVELRCDPISGHTALYWYRQSLGQGLEFLIYFQGNSAPDKSGLPSDRFSAERTGGSVSTLTIQRTQQEDSAVYLCASSIRGGSYNEQFFGPGTRLTVL.

In this sample, this clone turned up many times. The read ends 3 residues before the CDR3 terminus; that terminus is restored from the germline J gene. This rearrangement joins TRBV7-9 to TRBJ1-1, with D possibly TRBD1 on 5 matching bases. Germline assignment: CDR1 SEHNR and CDR2 FQNEAQ (reference sequence). Trimming took off 2 bases at V and 7 bases at J, with 8 bases between the two ends. The CDR3 is 12 amino acids. The CDR3 region is CASSLLGDEAFF. The CDR3 bases that were read are TGTGCCAGCAGCTTACTAGGGGATGAA.

This clone was observed at least ten times. The sequence runs out 3 residues before the end of the CDR3; the remainder is reconstructed from the germline J gene. The chain has TRBV18 and TRBJ2-1; 9 bases are shared with TRBD2. This CDR3 has 17 residues. After removal of 3 bases from V and 2 bases from J, the junction contained 8 bases not matched to a gene. Germline CDR1 KGHSH, CDR2 LQKENI. This CDR3 reads CASSPKSRGRAYNEQFF. The sequenced part of the CDR3 DNA is TGTGCCAGCTCACCGAAGTCCCGCGGGAGGGCCTACAATGAG.

This clone came up many times. Read sequence stops 3 residues before the CDR3 end, and the germline J gene provides the missing end. This sequence joins TRBV7-9 and TRBJ2-1, with D possibly matching TRBD2 (6 bases). V was shortened by 7 bases and J by 5 bases, with 15 bases between the two germline ends. Germline lookup yields CDR1 SEHNR and CDR2 FQNEAQ (reference sequence). This CDR3 region has 14 residues. The CDR3 region is CASTGNSGNNEQFF. CDR3 bases read: TGTGCCAGCACCGGCAATAGCGGAAACAATGAG. The full variable domain, rest sourced from reference TRBV7-9 and TRBJ2-1, is DTGVSQNPRHKITKRGQNVTFRCDPISEHNRLYWYRQTLGQGPEFLTYFQNEAQLEKSRLLSDRFSAERPKGSFSTLEIQRTEQGDSAMYLCASTGNSGNNEQFFGPGTRLTVL.

This clone was seen ten or more times. Read sequence stops 3 residues before the CDR3 end, and the germline J gene provides the missing end. V is TRBV7-3 and J is TRBJ2-2; 8 nucleotides align to TRBD1. Germline CDR1 and CDR2: SGHTA and FQGTGA. The V gene end was trimmed by 0 bases and the J gene end by 5 bases; junction bases not matched to a gene: 11. The CDR3 extends over 18 amino acids. CDR3 DNA (partial): TGTGCCAGCAGCTTAACCCCCTTGCAGGGGGCAGGGACCGGGGAG. Protein product: CASSLTPLQGAGTGE. The complete CDR3 sequence is CASSLTPLQGAGTGELFF.

This clone was observed many times. Here the CDR3 reads CSARDRESYEQYF. The DNA read from the CDR3 is TGCAGTGCTCGGGACAGGGAATCCTACGAG. This rearrangement joins TRBV20-1 to TRBJ2-7, with 9 positions matching TRBD1. The read terminates 3 residues ahead of where the CDR3 ends, so the germline J gene completes it. Germline CDR1 and CDR2: DFQATT and SNEGSKA (reference sequence). This CDR3 has 13 residues. V trimming: 5 bases; J trimming: 1 base; junction bases outside the gene matches: 3.

This clone was detected many times. The read ends 3 residues early relative to the CDR3; the germline J gene fills the gap. The chain has TRBV29-1 and TRBJ2-5; TRBD2 matches 12 bases. The J segment lost 7 bases and the V segment lost 6 bases, leaving 9 bases of the junction unmatched. Per the germline V gene, CDR1 is SQVTM and CDR2 is ANQGSEA. The CDR3 loop spans 14 amino acids. The sequenced CDR3 bases are TGCAGCGTAGTCCTAGCGGGAGGGCCTGGGACC. Translated, it gives CSVVLAGGPGT. The whole CDR3 protein reads CSVVLAGGPGTQYF.

Many counts were recorded for this clone. The sequenced fragment ends 3 residues before the CDR3 boundary, so the rest is inferred from the germline J gene. The chain links TRBV12-3 or TRBV12-4 to TRBJ2-1, with D unclear. The ends were cut back, 5 bases at V and 3 bases at J, with 14 bases in the middle. The CDR3 runs 15 residues. The CDR3 reads CASSLNQPGYNEQFF. The sequenced part of the CDR3 DNA is TGTGCCAGCAGTCTGAATCAACCAGGCTACAATGAG.

Ten or more counts support this clone. From the germline J gene comes the end of the CDR3, since the read stops 3 residues before it. The rearrangement links TRBV4-2 to TRBJ2-1; 9 bases align to TRBD1. The germline V gene has CDR1 LGHNA and CDR2 YNFKEQ. CDR3 length: 21 residues. V shed 4 bases, J shed 3 bases, and the junction held 22 bases outside the gene matches. Incomplete CDR3 DNA: TGTGCCAGCAGCCCCCCTCAGATAGAGTACAGGGGGCGAGTCAACTACAATGAG. Amino acid sequence: CASSPPQIEYRGRVNYNE. The whole CDR3 sequence is CASSPPQIEYRGRVNYNEQFF.

This clone was found many times. The sequenced fragment ends 3 residues before the CDR3 boundary, so the rest is inferred from the germline J gene. This chain uses TRBV28 with TRBJ1-4, with a tentative D call TRBD1 (6 bases). In germline, CDR1 is MDHEN, CDR2 SYDVKM. This CDR3 spans 15 amino acids. With 4 bases removed from V and 8 bases from J, the gap between germline ends came to 17 bases. CDR3 amino acids: CASSSNRAENEKLFF. The part of the CDR3 DNA that was read is TGTGCCAGCAGTTCTAACAGGGCGGAAAACGAAAAA.

A note on this clone: The read terminates 3 residues before the CDR3 end, so the remaining end is supplied by the germline J gene. The rearrangement uses TRBV7-6 and TRBJ1-1; TRBD1 is a possible D gene (5 bases). Germline assignment: CDR1 SGHVS and CDR2 FNYEAQ. The ends were cut back, 2 bases at V and 0 bases at J, with 7 bases in the middle. This CDR3 region has 14 residues. CDR3 DNA, as far as it was read: TGTGCCAGCAGCTTAAGGACACTGAACACTGAA. Residues: CASSLRTLNTE. Given in full, the CDR3 is CASSLRTLNTEAFF. The variable domain in full, completed from reference TRBV7-6 and TRBJ1-1, reads GAGVSQSPRYKVTKRGQDVALRCDPISGHVSLYWYRQALGQGPEFLTYFNYEAQQDKSGLPNDRFSAERPEGSISTLTIQRTEQRDSAMYRCASSLRTLNTEAFFGQGTRLTVV.

This clone was recorded many times. The CDR3 is cut off 3 residues early in the read; its end comes from the germline J gene. This chain links TRBV19 with TRBJ2-6; unclear D gene. This CDR3 is 14 amino acids long. Trimming took 7 bases from V and 0 from J, leaving 7 bases between them. Germline V gene lookup returns CDR1 LNHDA and CDR2 SQIVND (reference sequence). The CDR3 region is CASTLLSGANVLTF. CDR3 DNA, as far as it was read: TGTGCCAGTACCCTACTCTCTGGGGCCAACGTC.

This clone was picked up many times. The CDR3 end falls 3 residues outside the read, so it is completed with the germline J gene. The V gene is TRBV6-4, the J gene TRBJ2-5, with D uncertain. This CDR3 comprises 13 residues. Germline V lookup: CDR1 MRHNA, CDR2 SNTAGT. V dropped 0 bases and J dropped 4 bases, with 6 bases sitting between them. The covered CDR3 bases are TGTGCCAGCAGTGACTCCCTTTTAGAGACC. Residues: CASSDSLLET. The full CDR3 protein is CASSDSLLETQYF.

This clone has ten or more counts. The CDR3 goes on 3 residues after the read ends, and that part is filled in from the germline J gene. The chain combines TRBV10-1 with TRBJ2-3, with a tentative D call TRBD2 (5 bases). The CDR3 sequence is 15 residues long. Germline CDR1 reads WNHNN; CDR2 reads SYGVQD (reference sequence). The V gene lost 8 bases and the J gene lost 2 bases, with 17 bases spanning the gap. CDR3 DNA, as far as it was read: TGCGCCAGCGGAGGACTGCTAGCCCTCACAGATACG. Translation: CASGGLLALTDT. The CDR3, in full, reads CASGGLLALTDTQYF.

This clone was recorded many times. The CDR3 end lies 3 residues beyond the end of the read and is filled in from the germline J gene. This chain links TRBV7-9 with TRBJ2-3; TRBD2 agrees at 7 bases. The CDR3 has 13 amino acids. Germline V CDR1 and CDR2: SEHNR, FQNEAQ (reference sequence). The ends lost 4 bases at V and 4 bases at J; junction bases unmatched: 2. This chain's CDR3 is CASSSAGADTQYF. The CDR3 DNA, read in part, is TGTGCCAGCAGCTCGGCGGGGGCAGATACG.